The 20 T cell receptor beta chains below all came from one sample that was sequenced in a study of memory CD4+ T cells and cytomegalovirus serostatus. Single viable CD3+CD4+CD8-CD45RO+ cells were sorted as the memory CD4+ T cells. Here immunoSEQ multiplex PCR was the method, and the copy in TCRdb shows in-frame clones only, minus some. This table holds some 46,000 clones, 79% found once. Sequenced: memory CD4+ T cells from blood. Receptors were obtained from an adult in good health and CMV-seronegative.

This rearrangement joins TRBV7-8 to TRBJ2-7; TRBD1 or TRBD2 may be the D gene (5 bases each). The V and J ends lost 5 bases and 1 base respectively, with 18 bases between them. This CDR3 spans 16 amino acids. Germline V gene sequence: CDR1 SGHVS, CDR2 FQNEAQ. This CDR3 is CASSLVQGRGSYEQYF. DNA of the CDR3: TGTGCCAGCAGCCTCGTTCAGGGACGGGGATCCTACGAGCAGTACTTC.

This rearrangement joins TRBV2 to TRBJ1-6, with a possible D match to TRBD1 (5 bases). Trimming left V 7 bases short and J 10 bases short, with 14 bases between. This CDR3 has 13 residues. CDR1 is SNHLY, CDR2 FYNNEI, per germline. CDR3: CASKQDPRSPLHF. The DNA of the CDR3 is TGTGCCAGCAAACAGGATCCCCGATCACCCCTCCACTTT.

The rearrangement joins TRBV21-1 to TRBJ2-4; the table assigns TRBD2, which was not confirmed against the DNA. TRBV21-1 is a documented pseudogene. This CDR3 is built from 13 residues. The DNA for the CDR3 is TGTGCCAGCACCCAGGGACTTAGAAACATTCAGTACTTC. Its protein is CASTQGLRNIQYF.

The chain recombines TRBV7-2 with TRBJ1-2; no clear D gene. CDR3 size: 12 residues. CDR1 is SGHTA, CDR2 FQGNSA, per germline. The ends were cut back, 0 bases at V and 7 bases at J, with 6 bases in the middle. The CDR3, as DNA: TGTGCCAGCAGCTTAGCGAACGGTGGCTACACCTTC. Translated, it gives CASSLANGGYTF.

In nucleotides, the CDR3 is TGCGCCAGCTCCTTGGGAGTCAGCGGACACTACAATGAGCAGTTCTTC. It translates to CASSLGVSGHYNEQFF. J is TRBJ2-1 and V is TRBV5-1; D could derive from TRBD1 or TRBD2 (5 bases each). The CDR3 sequence is 16 residues long. V was cut by 7 bases and J by 3 bases, with 20 bases left in between. Germline loops: CDR1 SGHRS, CDR2 YFSETQ.

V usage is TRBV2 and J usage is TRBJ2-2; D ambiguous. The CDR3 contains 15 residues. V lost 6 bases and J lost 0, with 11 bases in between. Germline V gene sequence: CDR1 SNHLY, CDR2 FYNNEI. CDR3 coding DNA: TGTGCCAGCAGCCCTCTGAGTTCGAACACCGGGGAGCTGTTTTTT. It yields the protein CASSPLSSNTGELFF. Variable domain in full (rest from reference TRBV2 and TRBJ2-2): EPEVTQTPSHQVTQMGQEVILRCVPISNHLYFYWYRQILGQKVEFLVSFYNNEISEKSEIFDDQFSVERPDGSNFTLKIRSTKLEDSAMYFCASSPLSSNTGELFFGEGSRLTVL.

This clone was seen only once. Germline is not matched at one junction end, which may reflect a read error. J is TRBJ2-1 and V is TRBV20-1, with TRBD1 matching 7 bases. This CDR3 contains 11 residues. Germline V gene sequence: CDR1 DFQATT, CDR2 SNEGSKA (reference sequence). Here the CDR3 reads CSGQSYNEQFF. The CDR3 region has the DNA TGTTCGGGACAGTCGTACAATGAGCAGTTCTTC.

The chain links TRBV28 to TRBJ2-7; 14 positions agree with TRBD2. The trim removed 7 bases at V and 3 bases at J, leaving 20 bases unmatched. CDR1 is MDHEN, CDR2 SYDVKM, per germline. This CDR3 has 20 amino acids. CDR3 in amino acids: CASIGTSGSSREKRNYEQYF. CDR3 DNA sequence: TGTGCCAGCATCGGGACTAGCGGGAGTTCCCGCGAGAAAAGGAACTACGAGCAGTACTTC.

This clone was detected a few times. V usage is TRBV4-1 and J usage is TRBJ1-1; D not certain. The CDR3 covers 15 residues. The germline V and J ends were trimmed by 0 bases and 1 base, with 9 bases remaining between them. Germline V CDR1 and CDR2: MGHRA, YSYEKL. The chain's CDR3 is CASSQDHRQNTEAFF. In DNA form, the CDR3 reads TGCGCCAGCAGCCAAGATCATCGCCAGAACACTGAAGCTTTCTTT.

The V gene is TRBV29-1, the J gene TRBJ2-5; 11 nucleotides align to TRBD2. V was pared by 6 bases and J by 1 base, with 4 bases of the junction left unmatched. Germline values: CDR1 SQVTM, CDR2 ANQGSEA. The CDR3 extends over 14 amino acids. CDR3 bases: TGCAGCGTGGCCGGGACTAGCGGCCAAGAGACCCAGTACTTC. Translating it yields CSVAGTSGQETQYF.

The CDR3 DNA is TGCAGCGTTCGGTACAATTCCTACGAGCAGTACTTC. Encoded protein: CSVRYNSYEQYF. The chain is built from TRBV29-1 and TRBJ2-7; D unresolved. V lost 5 bases and J lost 1, with 9 bases in between. The CDR3 spans 12 residues. CDR1 and CDR2 (germline): SQVTM, ANQGSEA.

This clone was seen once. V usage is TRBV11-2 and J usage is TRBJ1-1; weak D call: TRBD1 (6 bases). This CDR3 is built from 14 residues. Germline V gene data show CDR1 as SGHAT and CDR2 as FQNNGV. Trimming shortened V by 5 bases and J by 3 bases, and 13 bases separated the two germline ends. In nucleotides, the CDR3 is TGTGCCAGCAGCCTAACGGGGGGCCACACTGAAGCTTTCTTT. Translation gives CASSLTGGHTEAFF.

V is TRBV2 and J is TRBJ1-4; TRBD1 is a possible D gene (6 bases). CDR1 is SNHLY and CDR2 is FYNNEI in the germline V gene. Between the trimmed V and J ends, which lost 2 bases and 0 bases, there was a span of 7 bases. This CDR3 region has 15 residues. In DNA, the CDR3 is TGTGCCAGCAGTGAAAGGACAGCAACTAATGAAAAACTGTTTTTT. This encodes CASSERTATNEKLFF. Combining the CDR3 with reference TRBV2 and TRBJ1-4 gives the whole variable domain EPEVTQTPSHQVTQMGQEVILRCVPISNHLYFYWYRQILGQKVEFLVSFYNNEISEKSEIFDDQFSVERPDGSNFTLKIRSTKLEDSAMYFCASSERTATNEKLFFGSGTQLSVL.

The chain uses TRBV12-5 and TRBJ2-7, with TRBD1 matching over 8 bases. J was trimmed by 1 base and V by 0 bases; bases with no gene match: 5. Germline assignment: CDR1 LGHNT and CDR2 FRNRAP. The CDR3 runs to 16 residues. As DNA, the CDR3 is TGTGCTAGTGGTTTGGTACTTGACAGGGGTTCCTACGAGCAGTACTTC. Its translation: CASGLVLDRGSYEQYF.

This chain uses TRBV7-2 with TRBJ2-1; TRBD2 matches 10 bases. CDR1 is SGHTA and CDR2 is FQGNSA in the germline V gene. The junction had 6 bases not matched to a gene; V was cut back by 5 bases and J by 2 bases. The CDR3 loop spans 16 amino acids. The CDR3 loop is CASSATSGLTYNEQFF. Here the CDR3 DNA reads TGTGCCAGCAGCGCGACTAGCGGGCTGACCTACAATGAGCAGTTCTTC.

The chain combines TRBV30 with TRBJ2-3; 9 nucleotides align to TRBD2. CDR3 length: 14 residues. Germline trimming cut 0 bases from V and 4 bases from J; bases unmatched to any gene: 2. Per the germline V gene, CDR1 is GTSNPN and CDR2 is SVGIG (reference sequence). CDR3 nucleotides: TGTGCCTGGAGTGTAGGGACTAGCCCAGATACGCAGTATTTT. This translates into CAWSVGTSPDTQYF.

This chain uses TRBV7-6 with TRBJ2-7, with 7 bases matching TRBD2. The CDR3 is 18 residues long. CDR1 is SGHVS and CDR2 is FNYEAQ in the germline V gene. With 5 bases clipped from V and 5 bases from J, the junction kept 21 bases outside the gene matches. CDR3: CASSRSRASGIFAHEQYF. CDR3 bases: TGTGCCAGCAGCCGCAGTCGGGCTAGCGGCATTTTCGCCCACGAGCAGTACTTC.

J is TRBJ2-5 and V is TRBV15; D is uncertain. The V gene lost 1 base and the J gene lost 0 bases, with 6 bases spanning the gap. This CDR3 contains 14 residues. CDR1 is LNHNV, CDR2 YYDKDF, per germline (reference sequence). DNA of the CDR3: TGTGCCACCAGCAGAGGGCTGAACCAAGAGACCCAGTACTTC. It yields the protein CATSRGLNQETQYF.

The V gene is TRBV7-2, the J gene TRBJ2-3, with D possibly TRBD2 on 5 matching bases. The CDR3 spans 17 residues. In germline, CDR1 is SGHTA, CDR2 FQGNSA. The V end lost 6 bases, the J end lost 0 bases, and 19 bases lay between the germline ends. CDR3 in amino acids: CASSSFILATSTDTQYF. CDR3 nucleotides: TGTGCCAGCAGTTCTTTTATCTTAGCGACTAGCACAGATACGCAGTATTTT. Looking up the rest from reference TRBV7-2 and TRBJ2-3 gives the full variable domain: GAGVSQSPSNKVTEKGKDVELRCDPISGHTALYWYRQSLGQGLEFLIYFQGNSAPDKSGLPSDRFSAERTGGSVSTLTIQRTQQEDSAVYLCASSSFILATSTDTQYFGPGTRLTVL.

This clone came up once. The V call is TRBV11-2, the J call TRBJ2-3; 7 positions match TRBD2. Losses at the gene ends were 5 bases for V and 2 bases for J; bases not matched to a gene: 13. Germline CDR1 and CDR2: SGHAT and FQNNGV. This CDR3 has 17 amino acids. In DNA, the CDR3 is TGTGCCAGCAGCGGTAGTGGACTGGGGGGGTACACAGATACGCAGTATTTT. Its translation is CASSGSGLGGYTDTQYF.